This T cell receptor beta chain appears in the sequencing data of a study of cytomegalovirus exposure and HLA in healthy donors. At the level of the study: Earlier findings included roughly 120 million unique TCR beta sequences obtained from 150 million to 200 million T cells.

In the PCR, 60 Vbeta and 13 Jbeta primers were used. Generated by immunoSEQ multiplex PCR, the TCRdb table keeps only in-frame clones and is missing some. The sample holds about 160,000 clones, almost 80% seen once. V was clipped by 8 bases and J by 6 bases, with 11 bases between them. CDR1 is MNHEY and CDR2 is SMNVEV in the germline V gene (reference sequence). The CDR3 loop spans 12 amino acids. This receptor was identified in a woman aged 45 to 65 in good health and CMV-seronegative. The chain uses TRBV27 and TRBJ2-1; D is unresolved. The specimen was PBMCs. The CDR3 sequence: CASYSRSNEQFF. CDR3 sequence (DNA): TGTGCCAGCTATTCACGGAGCAATGAGCAGTTCTTC.